The rows below give T cell receptor beta chains drawn from one sample of a study of cytomegalovirus exposure and HLA in healthy donors. Sequencing was performed with immunoSEQ multiplex PCR; in TCRdb, only in-frame clones are kept and a portion is missing. The sample contains about 120,000 clones, 7% to 9.5% of which appear only once. What was sequenced was PBMCs. These receptor sequences come from a woman in her thirties or forties in good health and CMV-seropositive. CDR3s include the opening cysteine and the closing phenylalanine or tryptophan. The D gene is left open where the match is weak. Clone size appears in some rows only: once, few, many, or a class for an expanded clone.

J gene	V gene	D gene	clone size	CDR3 DNA	CDR3 protein
TRBJ1-2	TRBV2	-	-	TGTGCCAGCAGTAAGGGGAAAGGGAAGAATCATGGCTACACCTTC	CASSKGKGKNHGYTF
TRBJ1-5	TRBV19	-	few	TGTGCCAGTAGTATCAGAGAGCGGCAGCCCCAGCATTTT	CASSIRERQPQHF
TRBJ2-7	TRBV14	-	-	TGTGCCAGCAGTCACCACAGGGCGTTAGCCTACGAGCAGTACTTC	CASSHHRALAYEQYF
TRBJ1-5	TRBV7-6	-	few	TGTGCCAGCAGCTTTCGGGAGGCTCAGCCCCAGCATTTT	CASSFREAQPQHF
TRBJ2-1	TRBV25-1	-	few	TGTGCCAGCGAGACCGGACAGTCCTACAATGAGCAGTTCTTC	CASETGQSYNEQFF
TRBJ2-1	TRBV10-1	-	-	TGCGCCAGCCCTGGTTCGCGGAGGCACAATGAGCAGTTCTTC	CASPGSRRHNEQFF
TRBJ2-1	TRBV7-8	TRBD2	few	TGTGCCAGCAGCCTTAGCGGGAGCTCCTACAATGAGCAGTTCTTC	CASSLSGSSYNEQFF
TRBJ1-3	TRBV5-4	-	-	TGTGCCAGCAGCTCCTCGCATTCGAGATATGGAAACACCATATATTTT	CASSSSHSRYGNTIYF
TRBJ2-7	TRBV5-4	TRBD2	-	TGTGCCAGCAGCTTGGGTCTAGCGGGGGTCTACGAGCAGTACTTC	CASSLGLAGVYEQYF
TRBJ2-1	TRBV13	TRBD2	-	TGTGCCAGCAGACTAGCGGGGGGGCCCCACAATGAGCAGTTCTTC	CASRLAGGPHNEQFF
TRBJ2-7	TRBV6-1	TRBD1	few	TGTGCCAGCAGTGAATCTCCAGGGGGCTGGGAGCAGTACTTC	CASSESPGGWEQYF
TRBJ2-6	TRBV2	-	-	TGTGCCAGCGGAGGGGTCTCTGGGGCCAACGTCCTGACTTTC	CASGGVSGANVLTF
TRBJ1-4	TRBV7-6	-	few	TGTGCCAGCAGTTTGACAGGTCCCGCAACTAATGAAAAACTGTTTTTT	CASSLTGPATNEKLFF
TRBJ1-5	TRBV2	TRBD1	few	TGTGCCAGCATAGGGACAGCCCATCAGCCCCAGCATTTT	CASIGTAHQPQHF
TRBJ1-6	TRBV6-5	TRBD1	many	TGTGCCAGCAGCAACGGACAGGATAATTCACCCCTCCACTTT	CASSNGQDNSPLHF
TRBJ1-2	TRBV6-1	-	few	TGTGCCAGCAGTGAACTGGGCCAGTATGGCTACACCTTC	CASSELGQYGYTF
TRBJ2-5	TRBV19	TRBD1	few	TGTGCCAGTAGTACCGGACAGGCCGGGGAGACCCAGTACTTC	CASSTGQAGETQYF
TRBJ2-4	TRBV7-8	TRBD2	few	TGTGCCAGCACCTCGACTAGCGGGGTAATAGCCAAAAACATTCAGTACTTC	CASTSTSGVIAKNIQYF
TRBJ2-3	TRBV4-1	-	-	TGCGCCAGCAGCCAAGATGGGGCCGTCCCAGATACGCAGTATTTT	CASSQDGAVPDTQYF
TRBJ2-7	TRBV11-2	TRBD1	-	TGTGCCAGCACAGGGACAGCCTCTACCTACGAGCAGTACTTC	CASTGTASTYEQYF
TRBJ2-1	TRBV7-7	TRBD2	-	TGTGCCAGCAGTCCTACTAGCGGGGGGGATAATGAGCAGTTCTTC	CASSPTSGGDNEQFF